Sequencing of this T cell receptor (beta chain) was carried out in a study of naive and memory T cell subsets. Both TRBC1 and TRBC2 were covered by a beta constant-region primer of two equimolar oligonucleotides. A 12-nucleotide UMI and the SP2 primer were added to the cDNA 3' end by oligonucleotide ligation. TCRdb recomputed calls from the UMI-ligation and nested PCR reads with MiXCR, one row per CDR3 protein. The sample comprises 130,000 to 150,000 distinct CDR3 sequences, approximately 17% of which are singletons, and roughly 0.13% rests with the top ten. Four subsets defined by CD45RA and CD27 were sorted after CD3, CD4, CD8 and live/dead staining. After removal of 0 bases from V and 3 bases from J, the junction contained 6 bases not matched to a gene. Looked up from germline, CDR1 is DFQATT and CDR2 is SNEGSKA (reference sequence). This CDR3 region has 16 residues.

The genes are TRBV20-1 and TRBJ2-3; 10 bases line up with TRBD2. The sequence was obtained from a human donor in good health. Specimen: naive CD4+ T cells from blood. The CDR3 sequence is CSARDPLAGVTDTQYF. CDR3 sequence (DNA): TGCAGTGCTAGAGACCCGCTAGCGGGAGTAACAGATACGCAGTATTTT.